This is a list of T cell receptor beta chains from one sample in a study of blood T cell repertoires in COVID-19. Sequenced by immunoSEQ multiplex PCR; TCRdb stores in-frame clones only, minus some. The profile shows around 250,000 clones, around nine tenths of them singletons. The specimen was peripheral blood. Receptors originate from a woman in her 40s who had recovered from COVID-19. The CDR3 runs from the conserved cysteine through the conserved F or W. D genes are given only for firm matches. Clone size is given for some rows only: seen once, a few or many times, or a class if the clone is expanded.

cdr3_aa,cdr3_nt,j_call,cdr3_length,d_call,v_call,clone_size
CATSDPRGPDTQYF,TGTGCCACCAGTGACCCGAGGGGGCCAGATACGCAGTATTTT,TRBJ2-3,14,TRBD1,TRBV24-1,NA
CATSDALATVYEQYF,TGTGCCACCAGTGATGCCCTAGCGACCGTCTACGAGCAGTACTTC,TRBJ2-7,15,NA,TRBV24-1,NA
CASSHPLKSKGNTIYF,TGCGCCAGCAGCCACCCACTTAAATCCAAGGGAAACACCATATATTTT,TRBJ1-3,16,NA,TRBV4-1,NA
CASSITSYNEQFF,TGTGCCAGCAGCATAACTAGCTACAATGAGCAGTTCTTC,TRBJ2-1,13,NA,TRBV5-6,NA
CAWSVPPSAGVGIEQFF,TGTGCCTGGAGTGTACCCCCCTCAGCGGGAGTTGGCATTGAGCAGTTCTTC,TRBJ2-1,17,TRBD2,TRBV30,NA
CAGTGIRTDTQYF,TGTGCCGGCACGGGGATACGCACAGATACGCAGTATTTT,TRBJ2-3,13,NA,TRBV2,NA
CASSSIGTSGINEQFF,TGTGCCAGTAGTAGCATAGGGACTAGCGGAATCAATGAGCAGTTCTTC,TRBJ2-1,16,TRBD2,TRBV19,NA
CASSLVGGPTDTQYF,TGTGCCAGCAGCTTAGTGGGAGGGCCCACAGATACGCAGTATTTT,TRBJ2-3,15,TRBD2,TRBV7-6,NA
CASSKGRAGELFF,TGTGCCAGCAGCAAAGGTCGGGCCGGGGAGCTGTTTTTT,TRBJ2-2,13,NA,TRBV21-1,NA
CASSESGRPNEQFF,TGTGCCAGCAGCGAGAGCGGGAGGCCAAATGAGCAGTTCTTC,TRBJ2-1,14,TRBD2,TRBV5-6,NA
CASSSSSGGPYEQYF,TGCGCCAGCAGCTCGTCTAGCGGGGGGCCCTACGAGCAGTACTTC,TRBJ2-7,15,TRBD2,TRBV5-1,NA
CASSFRTGGHNEQFF,TGTGCCAGCAGTTTCCGGACAGGGGGACACAATGAGCAGTTCTTC,TRBJ2-1,15,TRBD1,TRBV6-5,NA
CASSFGLAGPSADTQYF,TGTGCCAGCAGCTTTGGACTAGCGGGGCCGTCGGCAGATACGCAGTATTTT,TRBJ2-3,17,TRBD2,TRBV7-3,NA
CASSQDGPQRATNEKLFF,TGCGCCAGCAGCCAAGATGGGCCCCAAAGAGCAACTAATGAAAAACTGTTTTTT,TRBJ1-4,18,NA,TRBV4-1,NA
CASSQQGDEQYF,TGTGCCAGCAGCCAACAGGGTGACGAGCAGTACTTC,TRBJ2-7,12,NA,TRBV5-5,once
CASSSAGASTGELFF,TGTGCCAGCAGCTCAGCGGGGGCCTCCACCGGGGAGCTGTTTTTT,TRBJ2-2,15,TRBD2,TRBV7-3,NA
CASSPNTNTGELFF,TGTGCCAGCAGTCCAAACACGAACACCGGGGAGCTGTTTTTT,TRBJ2-2,14,NA,TRBV3-1/TRBV3-2,NA
CASLQTGATNTGELFF,TGTGCCAGCTTACAAACAGGGGCGACGAACACCGGGGAGCTGTTTTTT,TRBJ2-2,16,TRBD1,TRBV2,NA
CASSYLPRTGENTQYF,TGTGCCAGCAGCTACCTCCCCCGAACGGGAGAAAATACGCAGTATTTT,TRBJ2-3,16,NA,TRBV7-3,once
CASSIRISGSERRDGELFF,TGTGCCAGCAGCATACGAATTAGCGGGAGCGAACGAAGGGACGGGGAGCTGTTTTTT,TRBJ2-2,19,TRBD2,TRBV5-6,few
CASSQDWSAGRPNYGYTF,TGTGCCAGCAGCCAAGATTGGTCGGCTGGCAGGCCCAACTATGGCTACACCTTC,TRBJ1-2,18,NA,TRBV4-2,NA
CASSLRGQGRNTEAFF,TGTGCCAGCAGTTTAAGGGGACAGGGCCGGAACACTGAAGCTTTCTTT,TRBJ1-1,16,TRBD1,TRBV28,NA
CASSLTQGSGQPQHF,TGTGCCAGCAGCTTGACTCAGGGGTCCGGTCAGCCCCAGCATTTT,TRBJ1-5,15,NA,TRBV28,once
CASSLLGGPYEQYF,TGTGCCAGCAGTTTGTTGGGAGGGCCCTACGAGCAGTACTTC,TRBJ2-7,14,TRBD2,TRBV27,NA
CASSQDPGTSGRGETQYF,TGCGCCAGCAGCCAAGATCCGGGGACTAGCGGGAGAGGAGAGACCCAGTACTTC,TRBJ2-5,18,TRBD2,TRBV4-1,NA
CASRIWPGQHIYEQYF,TGTGCCAGTAGAATATGGCCGGGACAGCATATCTACGAGCAGTACTTC,TRBJ2-7,16,TRBD1,TRBV19,NA
CASRTSGDSTLYEQYF,TGCGCCAGTCGGACTAGCGGAGACTCTACTCTCTACGAGCAGTACTTC,TRBJ2-7,16,TRBD2,TRBV5-1,NA
CASRDKSSGSYEQYF,TGTGCCAGCAGGGATAAAAGTTCAGGGTCCTACGAGCAGTACTTC,TRBJ2-7,15,NA,TRBV2,once
CASSLEGTEQYF,TGTGCCAGCAGTTTGGAGGGAACGGAGCAGTACTTC,TRBJ2-7,12,NA,TRBV12-3/TRBV12-4,NA
CASSRLAEFRDTQYF,TGCGCCAGCAGCAGACTAGCGGAATTTAGGGATACGCAGTATTTT,TRBJ2-3,15,TRBD2,TRBV5-1,NA
CASSGTGEGQPQHF,TGTGCCAGTAGTGGAACAGGGGAAGGACAGCCCCAGCATTTT,TRBJ1-5,14,TRBD1,TRBV19,NA
CATAMAGVTDTQYF,TGTGCCACAGCGATGGCGGGGGTCACAGATACGCAGTATTTT,TRBJ2-3,14,TRBD2,TRBV2,NA
CAWSLQGANEKLFF,TGTGCCTGGAGTCTACAGGGGGCTAATGAAAAACTGTTTTTT,TRBJ1-4,14,TRBD1,TRBV30,NA
CASSLSVGTGGETQYF,TGTGCCAGCTCACTTAGCGTAGGGACAGGCGGAGAGACCCAGTACTTC,TRBJ2-5,16,TRBD1,TRBV18,NA
CASNGGGTSYNEQFF,TGCGCCAGCAATGGGGGCGGTACCTCCTACAATGAGCAGTTCTTC,TRBJ2-1,15,NA,TRBV5-1,NA
CASSPSSASYNEQFF,TGTGCCAGCAGCCCCTCTAGCGCCTCCTACAATGAGCAGTTCTTC,TRBJ2-1,15,NA,TRBV7-2,once
CASMRLGGETQYF,TGTGCCAGCATGAGACTAGGCGGGGAGACCCAGTACTTC,TRBJ2-5,13,NA,TRBV27,NA
CASSLVQGHTGELFF,TGTGCCAGCAGCTTAGTTCAGGGGCACACCGGGGAGCTGTTTTTT,TRBJ2-2,15,NA,TRBV11-2,NA
CASSLEGLAAANTGELFF,TGTGCCAGCAGCTTAGAGGGACTAGCGGCAGCGAACACCGGGGAGCTGTTTTTT,TRBJ2-2,18,TRBD2,TRBV7-2,NA
CASSLDRRYGYTF,TGTGCCAGCAGCTTGGATAGGCGGTATGGCTACACCTTC,TRBJ1-2,13,NA,TRBV5-6,NA
CASSLRSLAGVADTQYF,TGTGCCAGCAGCCTAAGGTCACTAGCGGGAGTGGCAGATACGCAGTATTTT,TRBJ2-3,17,TRBD2,TRBV7-9,once
CSVGQNSYEQYF,TGCAGCGTTGGGCAGAACTCCTACGAGCAGTACTTC,TRBJ2-7,12,NA,TRBV29-1,NA
CASSLVDRVHGYTF,TGTGCCAGCAGCTTGGTTGACAGGGTACATGGCTACACCTTC,TRBJ1-2,14,TRBD1,TRBV5-5,NA
CASSETPGGLTDTQYF,TGTGCCAGCAGTGAAACTCCAGGGGGCCTCACAGATACGCAGTATTTT,TRBJ2-3,16,TRBD1,TRBV6-1,NA
CAWSPGVVGNQPQHF,TGTGCCTGGAGCCCGGGGGTGGTAGGCAATCAGCCCCAGCATTTT,TRBJ1-5,15,NA,TRBV30,NA
CASSGSYQETQYF,TGTGCCAGCAGCGGGAGTTACCAAGAGACCCAGTACTTC,TRBJ2-5,13,NA,TRBV7-2,NA